This TCR beta chain was sequenced for a study of blood T cell repertoires in COVID-19. This clone appeared a few times. In assigning cohorts, the study relied on participant-reported clinical history. TCRdb keeps only in-frame clones here, not all; method: immunoSEQ multiplex PCR. The table lists approximately 300,000 clones, over 75% of them singletons. CDR1 and CDR2 from the germline V gene are ENHRY and SYGVKD. V lost 10 bases, J lost 3 bases, and 13 bases lay in between. The CDR3 is 12 amino acids. Sequenced: PBMCs or T cells enriched from blood (not recorded which). J is TRBJ2-7 and V is TRBV10-3; TRBD2 might be the D (6 bases). This TCR came from a woman in her 30s who had recovered from COVID-19. In DNA form, the CDR3 reads TGTGCCACCCGAAGGGGAGGCTACGAGCAGTACTTC. Translated, it gives CATRRGGYEQYF.